Below are 32 T cell receptor beta chains sequenced from a single sample in a study of shared clonotypes between healthy human individuals. Data came from immunoSEQ multiplex PCR; TCRdb stores just in-frame clones and leaves some out. Among about 510,000 clones listed, roughly 79% were seen once. Sequencing was performed on PBMCs. These receptors were obtained from a woman aged 40 to 50 in good health. Some clones in this sample may be carry-over from other donors' samples.

This clone was counted only a few times. The rearrangement uses TRBV5-1 and TRBJ1-1; the match to TRBD1 covers 7 bases. CDR3 length equals 14 residues. Germline loops: CDR1 SGHRS, CDR2 YFSETQ. Unmatched junction bases numbered 3, after V lost 4 bases and J lost 0 bases. As DNA, the CDR3 is TGCGCCAGCAGCGGGGACAGTTTGAACACTGAAGCTTTCTTT. Its protein is CASSGDSLNTEAFF.

The J gene is TRBJ2-7, the V gene TRBV15; a weak D match, TRBD2 (6 bases). CDR1 is LNHNV and CDR2 is YYDKDF in the germline V gene (reference sequence). V shed 4 bases and J shed 0 bases, with 10 bases lying between them. The CDR3 consists of 14 residues. The CDR3 bases are TGTGCCACCAGCAAAGTCGGGAGCTCCTACGAGCAGTACTTC. It is translated as CATSKVGSSYEQYF. The full variable domain, completed using reference TRBV15 and TRBJ2-7, is DAMVIQNPRYQVTQFGKPVTLSCSQTLNHNVMYWYQQKSSQAPKLLFHYYDKDFNNEADTPDNFQSRRPNTSFCFLDIRSPGLGDTAMYLCATSKVGSSYEQYFGPGTRLTVT.

The chain carries TRBV10-2 and TRBJ2-7, with 15 bases identical to TRBD2. The CDR3 covers 19 residues. Trimming at V came to 3 bases and at J to 1 base, leaving 10 bases not matched to a gene. Germline CDR1 WSHSY, CDR2 SAAADI. The CDR3 region is CASSEILGLAGGWSYEQYF. CDR3 DNA: TGCGCCAGCAGTGAAATTCTGGGACTAGCGGGAGGATGGTCCTACGAGCAGTACTTC.

V usage is TRBV7-2 and J usage is TRBJ2-1, with 9 bases fitting TRBD1. V shed 6 bases, J shed 4 bases, and the junction held 7 bases outside the gene matches. CDR3 size: 15 residues. CDR1 is SGHTA and CDR2 is FQGNSA in the germline V gene. CDR3 protein: CASSLNRGRYNEQFF. CDR3 coding DNA: TGTGCCAGCAGTTTGAACAGGGGGCGTTACAATGAGCAGTTCTTC.

The rearrangement joins TRBV14 to TRBJ2-1, with 7 bases identical to TRBD2. This CDR3 has 14 residues. The trim removed 8 bases at V and 1 base at J, leaving 5 bases unmatched. Per the germline V gene, CDR1 is SGHDN and CDR2 is FVKESK. The CDR3 DNA sequence: TGTGCCAGCGGGGGGGGAGCTTCCTACAATGAGCAGTTCTTC. Translation: CASGGGASYNEQFF.

The chain recombines TRBV7-2 with TRBJ2-1, with D perhaps TRBD1 (5 bases). The CDR3 loop spans 17 amino acids. Trimming removed 5 bases at V and 1 base at J, with 18 bases between. The germline V gene has CDR1 SGHTA and CDR2 FQGNSA. CDR3 DNA sequence: TGTGCCAGCAGCCCTAAAGGGGTTGTTAGATCCTACAATGAGCAGTTCTTC. This gives the protein CASSPKGVVRSYNEQFF. Looking up the rest from reference TRBV7-2 and TRBJ2-1 gives the full variable domain: GAGVSQSPSNKVTEKGKDVELRCDPISGHTALYWYRQSLGQGLEFLIYFQGNSAPDKSGLPSDRFSAERTGGSVSTLTIQRTQQEDSAVYLCASSPKGVVRSYNEQFFGPGTRLTVL.

The chain has TRBV6-6 and TRBJ2-7; D might be TRBD2 (7 bases). In germline, CDR1 is MNHNY, CDR2 SVGAGI (reference sequence). This CDR3 has 15 amino acids. Trimming stripped 7 bases from V and 4 bases from J, with 20 bases between. The CDR3 loop is CASTLRGGGAYEQYF. CDR3 in DNA: TGTGCCAGCACCCTTAGGGGGGGCGGTGCTTACGAGCAGTACTTC.

V gene TRBV6-5 combines with J gene TRBJ2-7, with 10 bases matching TRBD2. V shed 5 bases, J shed 6 bases, and the junction held 7 bases outside the gene matches. From germline, CDR1 is MNHEY and CDR2 SVGAGI. The CDR3 runs 14 residues. CDR3 amino acids: CASSPGLASGEQYF. The CDR3 DNA reads TGTGCCAGCAGTCCGGGACTAGCGTCTGGCGAGCAGTACTTC.

This chain connects TRBV10-1 to TRBJ1-1, with D unclear. Deletions cut 4 bases from V and 1 base from J, with 7 bases between. CDR1 is WNHNN and CDR2 is SYGVQD in the germline V gene (reference sequence). This CDR3 is 13 amino acids long. The CDR3 nucleotides are TGCGCCAGCAGTGCTAACCGGAACACTGAAGCTTTCTTT. Its protein is CASSANRNTEAFF.

The rearrangement joins TRBV29-1 to TRBJ1-2, with D possibly TRBD1 on 5 matching bases. This CDR3 has 14 amino acids. V lost 3 bases to trimming and J lost 7 bases, with 18 bases between them. CDR1 is SQVTM and CDR2 is ANQGSEA in the germline V gene. In DNA form, the CDR3 reads TGCAGCGTTGAGCCCCCGGGAGGGGTGGGTGGCTACACCTTC. Translating it yields CSVEPPGGVGGYTF. The entire variable domain, with the rest obtained from reference TRBV29-1 and TRBJ1-2, is as follows: SAVISQKPSRDICQRGTSLTIQCQVDSQVTMMFWYRQQPGQSLTLIATANQGSEATYESGFVIDKFPISRPNLTFSTLTVSNMSPEDSSIYLCSVEPPGGVGGYTFGSGTRLTVV.

The chain recombines TRBV10-1 with TRBJ2-2; 15 bases agree with TRBD2. J was trimmed by 7 bases and V by 7 bases; bases with no gene match: 10. The CDR3 is made up of 17 amino acids. Germline CDR1 and CDR2: WNHNN and SYGVQD (reference sequence). DNA for the CDR3: TGCGCCAGCACCGAAACCGGGACTAGCGGGAGGCTCGGGGAGCTGTTTTTT. Residues: CASTETGTSGRLGELFF.

The CDR3 reads CAWKDLYLAGGTYEQYF. In DNA form, the CDR3 reads TGTGCCTGGAAGGACCTTTACCTCGCGGGAGGGACCTACGAGCAGTACTTC. V usage is TRBV30 and J usage is TRBJ2-7, with 9 bases identical to TRBD2. Germline V gene lookup returns CDR1 GTSNPN and CDR2 SVGIG (reference sequence). This CDR3 has 17 residues. The V segment lost 4 bases and the J segment 2 bases; nucleotides outside the gene matches: 15.

The chain uses TRBV2 and TRBJ2-7, with a possible D match to TRBD2 (5 bases). Deletions cut 8 bases from V and 5 bases from J, with 16 bases between. This CDR3 has 13 residues. Germline V lookup: CDR1 SNHLY, CDR2 FYNNEI. CDR3 in amino acids: CASGREKKNEQYF. CDR3 DNA: TGTGCCAGCGGTAGGGAGAAGAAGAACGAGCAGTACTTC. Supplemented by reference TRBV2 and TRBJ2-7, the full variable domain reads EPEVTQTPSHQVTQMGQEVILRCVPISNHLYFYWYRQILGQKVEFLVSFYNNEISEKSEIFDDQFSVERPDGSNFTLKIRSTKLEDSAMYFCASGREKKNEQYFGPGTRLTVT.

V and J are TRBV7-3 and TRBJ2-5; D remains unclear. This CDR3 has 13 amino acids. V lost 4 bases, J lost 2 bases, and 8 bases lay in between. CDR1 is SGHTA, CDR2 FQGTGA, per germline. CDR3 amino acids: CASSSQPQETQYF. CDR3 nucleotides: TGTGCCAGCAGCTCACAGCCTCAAGAGACCCAGTACTTC.

V usage is TRBV4-3 and J usage is TRBJ2-1, with D possibly being TRBD2 (6 bases). The CDR3 consists of 16 residues. Germline CDR1 is LGHNA and CDR2 is YSLEER. V was clipped by 1 base and J by 2 bases, with 12 bases between them. The CDR3: CASSQGRAYTYNEQFF. As DNA, the CDR3 is TGCGCCAGCAGCCAAGGGAGGGCGTACACCTACAATGAGCAGTTCTTC.

The chain recombines TRBV6-1 with TRBJ2-5; D call uncertain. The CDR3 extends over 15 amino acids. Germline CDR1 is MNHNS and CDR2 is SASEGT. V was clipped by 1 base and J by 9 bases, with 18 bases between them. This chain's CDR3 is CASSEEHFVPEAQYF. CDR3 bases: TGTGCCAGCAGTGAAGAACATTTCGTCCCCGAGGCCCAGTACTTC.

This rearrangement joins TRBV5-4 to TRBJ2-7, with 7 bases fitting TRBD2. Per germline, CDR1 SGHNT and CDR2 YYREEE (reference sequence). The length of the CDR3 is 15 residues. V shed 4 bases and J 3 bases; nucleotides not matched to a gene: 10. CDR3 DNA sequence: TGTGCCAGCAGCGCGGTGTCATCGGGGGGCTACGAGCAGTACTTC. Translating it yields CASSAVSSGGYEQYF.

The chain couples TRBV4-3 to TRBJ1-2, with TRBD1 identical over 8 bases. V was clipped by 4 bases and J by 0 bases; unmatched bases: 10. CDR1 is LGHNA and CDR2 is YSLEER in the germline V gene. The CDR3 runs to 17 residues. The CDR3 here is CASSPEGEGQANYGYTF. CDR3 sequence (DNA): TGCGCCAGCAGCCCGGAGGGGGAGGGACAGGCTAACTATGGCTACACCTTC.

J is TRBJ1-6 and V is TRBV5-4; D gene ambiguous. The CDR3 runs 15 residues. The germline V gene has CDR1 SGHNT and CDR2 YYREEE (reference sequence). V was cut by 0 bases and J by 3 bases, with 7 bases left in between. The CDR3 is CASSLAGVYNSPLHF. The CDR3 coding sequence is TGTGCCAGCAGCTTGGCCGGAGTCTATAATTCACCCCTCCACTTT.

The sample holds a few counts of this clone. The chain uses TRBV7-2 and TRBJ2-5; 10 bases agree with TRBD2. The length of the CDR3 is 15 residues. Losses at the gene ends were 2 bases for V and 4 bases for J; bases not matched to a gene: 4. Germline values: CDR1 SGHTA, CDR2 FQGNSA. Written as DNA, the CDR3 is TGTGCCAGCAGCTTACCTAGCGGGAGAATAGAGACCCAGTACTTC. This encodes CASSLPSGRIETQYF.

This chain connects TRBV11-1 to TRBJ1-2, with D unresolved. CDR3 size: 14 residues. Germline lookup yields CDR1 SGHAT and CDR2 FQDESV (reference sequence). V lost 5 bases and J lost 4, with 14 bases in between. CDR3 region: CASSQSTGPYGYTF. The CDR3 nucleotides are TGTGCCAGCAGCCAATCGACGGGTCCCTATGGCTACACCTTC.

This sequence joins TRBV11-1 and TRBJ1-2; D gene unclear. Germline V gene sequence: CDR1 SGHAT, CDR2 FQDESV (reference sequence). This CDR3 is 12 amino acids long. Trimming removed 2 bases at V and 4 bases at J, with 5 bases between. Written as DNA, the CDR3 is TGTGCCAGCAGCTTACACGGCTATGGCTACACCTTC. This encodes CASSLHGYGYTF.

The chain has TRBV7-9 and TRBJ1-3; tentative D call: TRBD1 (5 bases). The germline V gene encodes CDR1 SEHNR and CDR2 FQNEAQ (reference sequence). Trimming took 4 bases from V and 0 from J, leaving 19 bases between them. The CDR3 totals 18 residues. The DNA for the CDR3 is TGTGCCAGCAGCTCTTATAAACACTCAGGGACCTCTGGAAACACCATATATTTT. Its protein product is CASSSYKHSGTSGNTIYF.

This clone was recorded a few times. The V and J genes are TRBV2 and TRBJ1-2, with unresolved D. This CDR3 is 13 amino acids long. Trimming pared 7 bases from V and 8 bases from J, leaving 17 bases between. Germline assignment: CDR1 SNHLY and CDR2 FYNNEI. The CDR3 sequence: CASTSVGIEGYTF. The CDR3 nucleotides are TGTGCCAGCACTAGCGTGGGGATAGAAGGCTACACCTTC.

The chain carries TRBV19 and TRBJ2-1; D not certain. Germline V CDR1 and CDR2: LNHDA, SQIVND (reference sequence). This CDR3 region has 12 residues. Deletions cut 3 bases from V and 9 bases from J, with 9 bases between. This CDR3 reads CASSINRGEQFF. The CDR3 DNA is TGTGCCAGTAGTATTAATCGAGGTGAGCAGTTCTTC.

V is TRBV7-6 and J is TRBJ1-2; D not resolved. V shed 2 bases and J shed 8 bases, with 12 bases lying between them. This CDR3 is 13 amino acids long. The germline V gene has CDR1 SGHVS and CDR2 FNYEAQ. CDR3 loop: CASSLMPAEGYTF. CDR3 DNA: TGTGCCAGCAGCTTAATGCCGGCGGAGGGCTACACCTTC.

V gene TRBV19 combines with J gene TRBJ1-5; weak D call: TRBD1 (5 bases). There are 17 residues in the CDR3. CDR1 LNHDA and CDR2 SQIVND come from the germline V gene (reference sequence). V gave up 4 bases and J gave up 0 bases, with 16 bases separating them. The CDR3, as DNA: TGTGCCAGTAGTAGGCAGGGACGAGGATATAGCAATCAGCCCCAGCATTTT. Its protein product is CASSRQGRGYSNQPQHF.

In its sample, this clone was seen many times. The chain joins TRBV2 to TRBJ1-3; no clear D gene. This CDR3 spans 15 amino acids. V was shortened by 7 bases and J by 0 bases, with 13 bases between the two germline ends. Looked up from germline, CDR1 is SNHLY and CDR2 is FYNNEI. For the CDR3, the DNA is TGTGCCAGCAAACAGTCTCGGAGCTCTGGAAACACCATATATTTT. Amino acid sequence: CASKQSRSSGNTIYF.

This clone was seen more than once but under ten times. The rearrangement joins TRBV2 to TRBJ1-2; TRBD1 aligns across 8 bases. The V and J ends lost 7 bases and 6 bases, in that order; junction bases with no gene match: 10. The CDR3 sequence is 14 residues long. The germline V gene has CDR1 SNHLY and CDR2 FYNNEI. The CDR3 region is CASIRDRSQDGYTF. Written as DNA, the CDR3 is TGTGCCAGCATCCGGGACAGGAGTCAGGATGGCTACACCTTC. The full variable domain, its missing parts supplied by reference TRBV2 and TRBJ1-2, is EPEVTQTPSHQVTQMGQEVILRCVPISNHLYFYWYRQILGQKVEFLVSFYNNEISEKSEIFDDQFSVERPDGSNFTLKIRSTKLEDSAMYFCASIRDRSQDGYTFGSGTRLTVV.

This clone was seen only a few times. The chain combines TRBV18 with TRBJ1-1; 7 nucleotides line up with TRBD1. This CDR3 has 16 residues. Germline CDR1 KGHSH, CDR2 LQKENI. Trimming at V came to 3 bases and at J to 1 base, leaving 8 bases not matched to a gene. CDR3 residues: CASSPSRGQENTEAFF. In nucleotides, the CDR3 is TGTGCCAGCTCACCCTCCCGCGGACAGGAGAACACTGAAGCTTTCTTT.

This clone has a single count. The chain combines TRBV28 with TRBJ2-7, with 8 bases fitting TRBD1. Germline CDR1 reads MDHEN; CDR2 reads SYDVKM. Unmatched junction bases numbered 9, after V lost 8 bases and J lost 6 bases. This CDR3 contains 13 residues. The CDR3 reads CASGLQGGVEQYF. For the CDR3, the DNA is TGTGCCAGCGGGTTACAGGGGGGAGTCGAGCAGTACTTC.

This chain uses TRBV7-6 with TRBJ2-5; 10 nucleotides agree with TRBD2. Germline CDR1 is SGHVS and CDR2 is FNYEAQ. The J segment lost 2 bases and the V segment lost 1 base, leaving 7 bases of the junction unmatched. This CDR3 has 17 residues. The CDR3 nucleotides read TGTGCCAGCAGCTTAGTACTAGCGGGAAGCAGTCAAGAGACCCAGTACTTC. The encoded protein is CASSLVLAGSSQETQYF.